This entry lists 20 T cell receptor beta chains sequenced from one sample in a study of CD8 T cells in ankylosing spondylitis (dated by TCRdb to about 2017). Broader findings and caveats from the paper: Blood from ankylosing spondylitis patients appeared to be characterized by a TCR beta motif made up of several highly homologous amino acid variants.

These receptors have no known antigen. The library was generated by 5' RACE. TCRdb lists the instrument as Illumina HiSeq 2500. Using fastp at Q25 and MiXCR, TCRdb reprocessed the public reads and kept productive beta chains. CDR3 protein duplicates are merged, each entry listing the most common genes and DNA. The sample table records about 840,000 distinct CDR3 sequences; over 9.5% of these occur just once. The ten largest account for under 0.6% of the sample. Sequencing was carried out using blood, either unsorted or a sorted T cell fraction (not recorded which). The receptor set was obtained from a male donor with ankylosing spondylitis.

The chain joins TRBV7-6 to TRBJ2-3; no clear D gene. There are 15 residues in the CDR3. Looked up from germline, CDR1 is SGHVS and CDR2 is FNYEAQ. V was cut by 4 bases and J by 0 bases, with 11 bases left in between. CDR3 amino acids: CASSSPPQSTDTQYF. CDR3 DNA: TGTGCCAGCAGCTCCCCCCCACAGAGCACAGATACGCAGTATTTT.

Written as DNA, the CDR3 is TGTGCCAGCAGCTTCGGCGGGGCCCAAGAGACCCAGTACTTC. Protein product: CASSFGGAQETQYF. The chain combines TRBV7-2 with TRBJ2-5; D might be TRBD2 (6 bases). This CDR3 spans 14 amino acids. Trimming stripped 3 bases from V and 1 base from J, with 9 bases between. Germline CDR1 is SGHTA and CDR2 is FQGNSA.

The chain links TRBV29-1 to TRBJ2-7; either TRBD1 or TRBD2 may fit D (5 bases each). There are 11 residues in the CDR3. Germline V lookup: CDR1 SQVTM, CDR2 ANQGSEA. V was cut by 5 bases and J by 6 bases, with 11 bases left in between. CDR3 DNA sequence: TGCAGCGTTTGGGACCAAGTCGAGCAGTACTTC. It codes for CSVWDQVEQYF.

This chain joins TRBV5-1 and TRBJ1-1, with D perhaps TRBD1 (5 bases). CDR1 is SGHRS, CDR2 YFSETQ, per germline. The CDR3 loop spans 14 amino acids. V gave up 0 bases and J gave up 0 bases, with 6 bases separating them. Here the CDR3 reads CASSLETVNTEAFF. The CDR3 DNA follows: TGCGCCAGCAGCTTGGAGACAGTGAACACTGAAGCTTTCTTT.

This clonotype was counted between two and nine times. The V call is TRBV6-4, the J call TRBJ1-1; TRBD1 aligns across 10 bases. The trim removed 8 bases at V and 11 bases at J, leaving 20 bases unmatched. Germline CDR1 and CDR2: MRHNA and SNTAGT. The CDR3 covers 16 residues. This CDR3 is CASSDRGVHRADEAFF. For the CDR3, the DNA is TGTGCCAGCTCGGACAGGGGGGTTCACAGGGCCGATGAGGCTTTCTTT.

This clonotype has at least ten counts. The V call is TRBV5-1, the J call TRBJ2-7; unclear D gene. Trimming stripped 2 bases from V and 6 bases from J, with 15 bases between. The CDR3 totals 14 residues. The germline V gene encodes CDR1 SGHRS and CDR2 YFSETQ. For the CDR3, the DNA is TGCGCCAGCAGCTTCTCCTTCAGGAATGGCGAGCAGTACTTC. It codes for CASSFSFRNGEQYF. Looking up the rest from reference TRBV5-1 and TRBJ2-7 gives the full variable domain: KAGVTQTPRYLIKTRGQQVTLSCSPISGHRSVSWYQQTPGQGLQFLFEYFSETQRNKGNFPGRFSGRQFSNSRSEMNVSTLELGDSALYLCASSFSFRNGEQYFGPGTRLTVT.

This clonotype appeared a few times. J is TRBJ1-1 and V is TRBV12-3 or TRBV12-4; D may be TRBD1 (5 bases). The CDR3 is 12 amino acids. V was cut by 11 bases and J by 6 bases, with 16 bases left in between. CDR3 sequence: CALRKDTAEAFF. CDR3 nucleotide sequence: TGTGCCCTTCGGAAGGACACCGCTGAAGCTTTCTTT.

J is TRBJ1-2 and V is TRBV11-2, with 10 bases identical to TRBD1. CDR3 size: 15 residues. Looked up from germline, CDR1 is SGHAT and CDR2 is FQNNGV. J lost 3 bases, V lost 5 bases, and 6 bases had no gene match. CDR3 coding DNA: TGTGCCAGCAGCCCAGGGACAGGGGCTTACTATGGCTACACCTTC. This codes for CASSPGTGAYYGYTF.

This clonotype was found a few times. The chain employs TRBV25-1 and TRBJ1-4, with TRBD1 identical over 8 bases. The trim removed 4 bases at V and 7 bases at J, leaving 11 bases unmatched. Germline CDR1 and CDR2: MGHDK and SYGVNS. CDR3 length equals 16 residues. Written as DNA, the CDR3 is TGTGCCAGCAGTGGGGCCCCAGGGGGCAGCGGTGAAAAACTGTTTTTT. The encoded protein is CASSGAPGGSGEKLFF.

The sample holds a few counts of this clonotype. The rearrangement links TRBV20-1 to TRBJ2-7; D unresolved. Between the trimmed V and J ends, which lost 0 bases and 6 bases, there was a span of 15 bases. Per germline, CDR1 DFQATT and CDR2 SNEGSKA (reference sequence). The length of the CDR3 is 14 residues. CDR3 protein: CSARDMASQGEQYF. CDR3 nucleotides: TGCAGTGCTAGAGATATGGCTAGTCAAGGCGAGCAGTACTTC.

This chain links TRBV9 with TRBJ1-2; no firm D call. V lost 0 bases, J lost 4 bases, and 10 bases lay in between. The CDR3 spans 14 residues. CDR1 is SGDLS and CDR2 is YYNGEE in the germline V gene. The DNA for the CDR3 is TGTGCCAGCAGCGTAGGGGCGGAAATCTATGGCTACACCTTC. Residues: CASSVGAEIYGYTF.

This clonotype was detected a few times. This sequence joins TRBV24-1 and TRBJ2-5, with a possible D match to TRBD1 (6 bases). This CDR3 is 11 amino acids long. Germline V gene sequence: CDR1 KGHDR, CDR2 SFDVKD. The germline V and J ends were trimmed by 0 bases and 13 bases, with 8 bases remaining between them. The CDR3, as DNA: TGTGCCACCAGTGATTTGGGGGGCTGGTACTTC. Amino acids: CATSDLGGWYF.

In this sample, this clonotype turned up once. The chain carries TRBV11-2 and TRBJ1-1, with D possibly TRBD1 on 6 matching bases. The length of the CDR3 is 14 residues. With 3 bases removed from V and 5 bases from J, the gap between germline ends came to 13 bases. Germline V CDR1 and CDR2: SGHAT, FQNNGV. CDR3: CASSFQGMITEAFF. The DNA for the CDR3 is TGTGCCAGCAGCTTTCAGGGGATGATAACTGAAGCTTTCTTT.

V gene TRBV7-2 combines with J gene TRBJ1-5, with 7 bases that match TRBD1. The V and J ends lost 3 bases and 0 bases, in that order; junction bases with no gene match: 5. Germline V gene lookup returns CDR1 SGHTA and CDR2 FQGNSA. The CDR3 is made up of 16 amino acids. CDR3 sequence: CASSFSGTDSNQPQHF. In DNA form, the CDR3 reads TGTGCCAGCAGCTTCAGCGGGACAGATAGCAATCAGCCCCAGCATTTT.

This CDR3 is CASSPPFSGAATYF. The CDR3 DNA reads TGTGCCAGCTCACCACCGTTCAGCGGGGCGGCGACGTATTTT. The chain links TRBV18 to TRBJ2-3, with 7 bases lining up with TRBD2. With 0 bases clipped from V and 14 bases from J, the junction kept 11 bases outside the gene matches. Looked up from germline, CDR1 is KGHSH and CDR2 is LQKENI. This CDR3 has 14 amino acids.

J is TRBJ2-7 and V is TRBV4-3, with D maybe TRBD2 (6 bases). V was clipped by 0 bases and J by 3 bases, with 12 bases between them. The germline gives CDR1 LGHNA, CDR2 YSLEER. This CDR3 has 15 residues. The CDR3 DNA sequence: TGCGCCAGCAGCCAAGACTGGGGAGCGGGCTACGAGCAGTACTTC. Translating gives CASSQDWGAGYEQYF.

This clonotype was counted between two and nine times. The V call is TRBV12-3 or TRBV12-4, the J call TRBJ1-5; no reliable D call. Trimming removed 6 bases from V and 1 base from J, with 10 bases in between. This CDR3 comprises 14 residues. CDR3 sequence reads: CASRPSWSNQPQHF. The CDR3 DNA sequence: TGTGCCAGCAGACCTAGTTGGAGCAATCAGCCCCAGCATTTT.

This clonotype was detected many times. The genes are TRBV20-1 and TRBJ2-7; 9 bases line up with TRBD1. Germline CDR1 DFQATT, CDR2 SNEGSKA (reference sequence). After removal of 6 bases from V and 4 bases from J, the junction contained 16 bases not matched to a gene. This CDR3 comprises 16 residues. The CDR3 nucleotides read TGCAGTGCCCTTCCCGCCGGGGACAGGGTTGTGTACGAGCAGTACTTC. It translates to CSALPAGDRVVYEQYF.

The chain carries TRBV7-2 and TRBJ2-3; 7 positions match TRBD2. The CDR3 sequence is 14 residues long. The V gene's germline CDR1 is SGHTA and CDR2 FQGNSA. The junction had 9 bases not matched to a gene; V was cut back by 6 bases and J by 6 bases. CDR3 nucleotides: TGTGCCAGCAGTACTCAGGGAGGGCACGATACGCAGTATTTT. Protein sequence: CASSTQGGHDTQYF.

The sample holds many counts of this clonotype. The rearrangement uses TRBV7-2 and TRBJ2-1; 8 bases are a match to TRBD1. Trimming took 5 bases from V and 0 from J; bases not matched to a gene: 6. The CDR3 is 16 residues long. Germline CDR1 SGHTA, CDR2 FQGNSA. The CDR3 sequence is CASSRTGQSSYNEQFF. CDR3 DNA sequence: TGTGCCAGCAGCCGGACAGGGCAAAGCTCCTACAATGAGCAGTTCTTC.